These T cell receptor beta chains were read from a single sample in a study of cytotoxic CD8 clonotypes in ibrutinib-treated CLL. TCRdb keeps only in-frame clones here, not all; method: immunoSEQ multiplex PCR. The sample lists approximately 67,000 clones; 80% were seen once. This specimen was PBMCs, taken at disease progression, from a patient treated with ibrutinib. These receptors all come from a human donor with chronic lymphocytic leukemia. The CDR3 runs from the conserved cysteine through the conserved F or W. Each record gives: V gene, clone size, J gene, D gene, CDR3 protein, CDR3 DNA. The D gene is left open where the match is weak. Rows give clone size only sometimes, using once, few, many, or a class for an expanded clone.

V: TRBV5-1
size: once
J: TRBJ1-1
D: .
CDR3: CASSPSGENTEAFF
DNA: TGCGCCAGCAGCCCTTCTGGGGAGAACACTGAAGCTTTCTTT

V: TRBV18
size: few
J: TRBJ1-3
D: .
CDR3: CASSPPGRAYSGNTIYF
DNA: TGTGCCAGCTCACCACCCGGGAGGGCGTACTCTGGAAACACCATATATTTT

V: TRBV27
size: .
J: TRBJ2-7
D: .
CDR3: CASRTTTGRYEQYF
DNA: TGTGCCAGCAGAACTACGACAGGGAGGTACGAGCAGTACTTC

V: TRBV18
size: .
J: TRBJ2-1
D: .
CDR3: CASSPTRDNEQFF
DNA: TGTGCCAGCTCACCCACTAGAGACAATGAGCAGTTCTTC

V: TRBV7-8
size: .
J: TRBJ1-6
D: TRBD1
CDR3: CASSHLPGQGRSPLHF
DNA: TGTGCCAGCAGCCACCTTCCGGGACAGGGACGTTCACCCCTCCACTTT

V: TRBV7-3
size: .
J: TRBJ1-1
D: TRBD1
CDR3: CASSPTGGNTEAFF
DNA: TGTGCCAGCAGCCCGACAGGGGGGAACACTGAAGCTTTCTTT

V: TRBV7-9
size: .
J: TRBJ1-1
D: TRBD1
CDR3: CASSSRQGGTEAFF
DNA: TGTGCCAGCAGTTCGAGACAGGGAGGCACTGAAGCTTTCTTT

V: TRBV15
size: .
J: TRBJ2-3
D: .
CDR3: CATSRIRGAPRDTQYF
DNA: TGTGCCACCAGCAGAATACGGGGGGCCCCCCGGGATACGCAGTATTTT

V: TRBV28
size: .
J: TRBJ2-5
D: .
CDR3: CASSRYSQETQYF
DNA: TGTGCCAGCAGCCGCTACAGTCAAGAGACCCAGTACTTC

V: TRBV10-2
size: .
J: TRBJ1-1
D: .
CDR3: CASSGYDEAFF
DNA: TGCGCCAGCAGTGGTTATGACGAAGCTTTCTTT

V: TRBV30
size: .
J: TRBJ1-4
D: .
CDR3: CACTGIANEKLFF
DNA: TGTGCCTGCACAGGGATCGCTAATGAAAAACTGTTTTTT

V: TRBV4-1
size: few
J: TRBJ1-5
D: .
CDR3: CASSQGEGQGNQPQHF
DNA: TGCGCCAGCAGCCAAGGGGAGGGACAAGGCAATCAGCCCCAGCATTTT

V: TRBV19
size: .
J: TRBJ1-1
D: .
CDR3: CASSIAQGNTEAFF
DNA: TGTGCCAGTAGTATTGCTCAGGGGAACACTGAAGCTTTCTTT

V: TRBV30
size: .
J: TRBJ1-1
D: TRBD1
CDR3: CAWSVGVAGGLNTEAFF
DNA: TGTGCCTGGAGTGTAGGTGTGGCAGGGGGTCTGAACACTGAAGCTTTCTTT

V: TRBV30
size: .
J: TRBJ1-5
D: .
CDR3: CAWSVGLNQPQHF
DNA: TGTGCCTGGAGTGTTGGCTTGAATCAGCCCCAGCATTTT

V: TRBV15
size: .
J: TRBJ2-4
D: .
CDR3: CATSRVLIWDKNIQYF
DNA: TGTGCCACCAGCAGAGTTTTGATCTGGGATAAAAACATTCAGTACTTC

V: TRBV30
size: once
J: TRBJ1-4
D: .
CDR3: CAKRTALNEKLFF
DNA: TGTGCCAAACGGACGGCGCTTAATGAAAAACTGTTTTTT

V: TRBV2
size: .
J: TRBJ2-3
D: TRBD1
CDR3: CASRDRVYTDTQYF
DNA: TGTGCCAGCAGGGACAGGGTTTACACAGATACGCAGTATTTT

V: TRBV29-1
size: .
J: TRBJ2-7
D: TRBD1
CDR3: CSVRQGGTYEQYF
DNA: TGCAGCGTACGACAGGGTGGTACCTACGAGCAGTACTTC

V: TRBV6-1
size: .
J: TRBJ1-2
D: .
CDR3: CASTESRGGGYTF
DNA: TGTGCCAGCACCGAAAGCAGGGGTGGAGGCTACACCTTC

V: TRBV7-9
size: .
J: TRBJ2-7
D: .
CDR3: CASSSPEGVGYEQYF
DNA: TGTGCCAGCAGCTCCCCAGAAGGAGTCGGCTACGAGCAGTACTTC

V: TRBV5-5
size: once
J: TRBJ2-1
D: TRBD1
CDR3: CASSLARPDRLNNEQFF
DNA: TGTGCCAGCAGCTTGGCCCGCCCGGACAGGCTGAACAATGAGCAGTTCTTC

V: TRBV11-3
size: .
J: TRBJ1-1
D: .
CDR3: CASSSQQGTEAFF
DNA: TGTGCCAGCAGCTCCCAGCAGGGCACTGAAGCTTTCTTT

V: TRBV10-3
size: once
J: TRBJ1-2
D: TRBD1
CDR3: CATLPQGGDYGYTF
DNA: TGTGCCACCCTCCCCCAGGGGGGCGACTATGGCTACACCTTC

V: TRBV5-1
size: .
J: TRBJ2-1
D: .
CDR3: CASSLGGFNEQFF
DNA: TGCGCCAGCAGCTTGGGGGGATTCAATGAGCAGTTCTTC

V: TRBV29-1
size: .
J: TRBJ2-5
D: .
CDR3: CSVRRGVETQYF
DNA: TGCAGCGTTCGCCGCGGGGTAGAGACCCAGTACTTC

V: TRBV6-6
size: .
J: TRBJ1-2
D: TRBD1
CDR3: CATQVRGRAGYTF
DNA: TGTGCCACCCAGGTGAGGGGGCGAGCTGGCTACACCTTC

V: TRBV27
size: .
J: TRBJ1-5
D: .
CDR3: CASSLWGQGNQPQHF
DNA: TGTGCCAGCAGTTTATGGGGGCAGGGGAATCAGCCCCAGCATTTT

V: TRBV30
size: .
J: TRBJ2-1
D: TRBD2
CDR3: CAWSVSFLAGRRYNEQFF
DNA: TGTGCCTGGAGTGTAAGTTTCCTAGCGGGACGAAGGTACAATGAGCAGTTCTTC

V: TRBV19
size: once
J: TRBJ1-2
D: .
CDR3: CASRGGRRYGYTF
DNA: TGTGCCAGTAGGGGTGGTCGTAGATATGGCTACACCTTC

V: TRBV29-1
size: .
J: TRBJ1-1
D: TRBD1
CDR3: CSVQGEKRGAFF
DNA: TGCAGCGTCCAGGGGGAAAAACGAGGAGCTTTCTTT

V: TRBV28
size: .
J: TRBJ1-6
D: TRBD1
CDR3: CASSPWGTGGSPLHF
DNA: TGTGCCAGCAGCCCTTGGGGGACAGGGGGTTCACCCCTCCACTTT

V: TRBV5-6
size: .
J: TRBJ1-1
D: TRBD1
CDR3: CASSSRQGVTEAFF
DNA: TGTGCCAGCAGCTCTCGACAGGGAGTCACTGAAGCTTTCTTT

V: TRBV19
size: .
J: TRBJ2-5
D: .
CDR3: CASSISALGETQYF
DNA: TGTGCCAGTAGTATAAGCGCCCTAGGAGAGACCCAGTACTTC

V: TRBV30
size: .
J: TRBJ1-5
D: TRBD1
CDR3: CAWSIGTGGPYSNQPQHF
DNA: TGTGCCTGGAGTATAGGGACAGGGGGACCTTATAGCAATCAGCCCCAGCATTTT

V: TRBV5-1
size: .
J: TRBJ2-7
D: .
CDR3: CASSSSSSPGFGEQYF
DNA: TGCGCCAGCAGCTCATCTAGCTCCCCCGGGTTTGGCGAGCAGTACTTC

V: TRBV28
size: few
J: TRBJ1-5
D: .
CDR3: CASSFPPRRVGVQPQHF
DNA: TGTGCCAGCAGTTTCCCTCCCCGCAGGGTCGGGGTACAGCCCCAGCATTTT

V: TRBV6-5
size: .
J: TRBJ1-1
D: .
CDR3: CASSYSITPTEAFF
DNA: TGTGCCAGCAGTTACTCGATAACCCCTACTGAAGCTTTCTTT

V: TRBV2
size: .
J: TRBJ2-2
D: .
CDR3: CASRRQSSGELFF
DNA: TGTGCCAGCAGGAGACAGAGCAGCGGGGAGCTGTTTTTT

V: TRBV11-1
size: medium-sized
J: TRBJ1-1
D: .
CDR3: CASSLDENTEAFF
DNA: TGTGCCAGCAGCTTAGATGAAAACACTGAAGCTTTCTTT

V: TRBV27
size: .
J: TRBJ2-1
D: .
CDR3: CASSLRGNEQFF
DNA: TGTGCCAGCAGTTTACGGGGCAATGAGCAGTTCTTC

V: TRBV10-3
size: .
J: TRBJ1-5
D: .
CDR3: CAISWEAVNQPQHF
DNA: TGTGCCATCAGCTGGGAGGCAGTTAATCAGCCCCAGCATTTT